A single sample is the source of the 9 T cell receptor beta chains below, sequenced in a study of lymphopenia after photon versus proton radiotherapy (dated by TCRdb to about 2019). The method was the immunoSEQ multiplex PCR assay. TCRdb obtained this table from immuneACCESS and retained in-frame rearrangements with V and J assigned. These tables miss some clones; where compared with another copy, unresolved V genes account for less than half of the shortfall, and the remainder is unexplained. The sample table records 28,000 or so clones; 75% to 90% of these occur just once. 5.2% of the sample belongs to the ten largest clones. The starting material was peripheral blood, obtained from a patient treated with photon-based radiotherapy. The source of these receptors is a man in his thirties or forties with gastric cancer.

The chain employs TRBV6-1 and TRBJ2-3, with 8 nucleotides matching TRBD1. J was trimmed by 2 bases and V by 8 bases; bases with no gene match: 3. CDR3 size: 13 residues. The V gene's germline CDR1 is MNHNS and CDR2 SASEGT. In DNA form, the CDR3 reads TGTGCCAGCTCGGGACAGGTCACAGATACGCAGTATTTT. Translating it yields CASSGQVTDTQYF.

The gene calls are TRBV6-5 and TRBJ2-2; D remains unclear. The CDR3 covers 14 residues. CDR1 and CDR2 from the germline V gene are MNHEY and SVGAGI. V was shortened by 0 bases and J by 5 bases, with 7 bases between the two germline ends. In DNA form, the CDR3 reads TGTGCCAGCAGTTACTCTCGCCGTACCGGGGAGCTGTTTTTT. It is translated as CASSYSRRTGELFF.

CDR3 sequence: CASSPGQGIHEQYF. For the CDR3, the DNA is TGTGCCAGCAGCCCGGGACAGGGTATTCACGAGCAGTACTTC. The chain recombines TRBV9 with TRBJ2-7, with 9 bases matching TRBD1. Trimming removed 4 bases from V and 5 bases from J; junction bases left unmatched: 7. The germline V gene encodes CDR1 SGDLS and CDR2 YYNGEE. CDR3 length: 14 amino acids.

V is TRBV4-3 and J is TRBJ2-7; 8 nucleotides agree with TRBD2. After removal of 0 bases from V and 2 bases from J, the junction contained 6 bases not matched to a gene. Germline V gene sequence: CDR1 LGHNA, CDR2 YSLEER. The CDR3 covers 16 residues. The CDR3, as DNA: TGCGCCAGCAGCCAAGATTCAACTAGCGGACCCTACGAGCAGTACTTC. Its protein product is CASSQDSTSGPYEQYF.

This clone came up once. The V gene is TRBV2, the J gene TRBJ2-1; D possibly corresponds to TRBD1 (6 bases). The CDR3 length is 16 residues. The ends were cut back, 6 bases at V and 0 bases at J, with 15 bases in the middle. The V gene's germline CDR1 is SNHLY and CDR2 FYNNEI. The CDR3 coding sequence is TGTGCCAGCAGAAAGCTCGGGGACAACTCCTACAATGAGCAGTTCTTC. Residues: CASRKLGDNSYNEQFF.

This clone was recorded once. V is TRBV28 and J is TRBJ2-4; tentatively, D is TRBD2 (7 bases). This CDR3 has 14 amino acids. Trimming cost V 3 bases and J 9 bases, with 15 bases left between them. Germline CDR1 is MDHEN and CDR2 is SYDVKM. CDR3 nucleotide sequence: TGTGCCAGCAGTTTGGGGGGGGCGCAGGGCATTCAGTACTTC. Its translation: CASSLGGAQGIQYF.

V is TRBV6-1 and J is TRBJ2-7; D perhaps matches TRBD2 (5 bases). This CDR3 is built from 14 residues. Germline lookup yields CDR1 MNHNS and CDR2 SASEGT. V shed 10 bases and J shed 1 base, with 17 bases lying between them. The CDR3 DNA reads TGTGCCACCACTGCCCGGGATACTTCCTACGAGCAGTACTTC. As protein: CATTARDTSYEQYF.

The genes are TRBV7-2 and TRBJ2-3; possible D gene TRBD2, 6 bases. CDR1 is SGHTA and CDR2 is FQGNSA in the germline V gene. Trimming took off 1 base at V and 2 bases at J, with 10 bases between the two ends. The CDR3 loop spans 15 amino acids. CDR3 in amino acids: CASSLVGLNTDTQYF. Written as DNA, the CDR3 is TGTGCCAGCAGCTTAGTTGGACTAAACACAGATACGCAGTATTTT.

The chain links TRBV19 to TRBJ2-3, with TRBD2 matching 9 bases. The CDR3 length is 15 residues. The germline gives CDR1 LNHDA, CDR2 SQIVND (reference sequence). V trimming: 5 bases; J trimming: 3 bases; junction bases outside the gene matches: 6. This CDR3 is CASSYSLAGTDTQYF. The DNA for the CDR3 is TGTGCCAGTAGTTATTCGCTAGCGGGAACAGATACGCAGTATTTT.